This T cell receptor (beta chain) was documented in a study of control samples from healthy donors and cancer patients. A note on this clone: One end of the junction varies from germline; a read error may be responsible.

Profiled with immunoSEQ multiplex PCR; TCRdb holds only in-frame clones, not every one. Here the sample spans more than 95,000 clones, around 92% being singletons. The source material was PBMCs. This receptor was taken from an elderly man with head and neck cancer.

DNA for the CDR3: TGCGCCACCAGCAGAACGGGGGGGAACACCGGGGAGCTGTTTTTT. Amino acid sequence: CATSRTGGNTGELFF. The chain uses TRBV5-1 and TRBJ2-2, with 7 bases identical to TRBD2. Germline lookup yields CDR1 SGHRS and CDR2 YFSETQ. The CDR3 loop spans 15 amino acids.